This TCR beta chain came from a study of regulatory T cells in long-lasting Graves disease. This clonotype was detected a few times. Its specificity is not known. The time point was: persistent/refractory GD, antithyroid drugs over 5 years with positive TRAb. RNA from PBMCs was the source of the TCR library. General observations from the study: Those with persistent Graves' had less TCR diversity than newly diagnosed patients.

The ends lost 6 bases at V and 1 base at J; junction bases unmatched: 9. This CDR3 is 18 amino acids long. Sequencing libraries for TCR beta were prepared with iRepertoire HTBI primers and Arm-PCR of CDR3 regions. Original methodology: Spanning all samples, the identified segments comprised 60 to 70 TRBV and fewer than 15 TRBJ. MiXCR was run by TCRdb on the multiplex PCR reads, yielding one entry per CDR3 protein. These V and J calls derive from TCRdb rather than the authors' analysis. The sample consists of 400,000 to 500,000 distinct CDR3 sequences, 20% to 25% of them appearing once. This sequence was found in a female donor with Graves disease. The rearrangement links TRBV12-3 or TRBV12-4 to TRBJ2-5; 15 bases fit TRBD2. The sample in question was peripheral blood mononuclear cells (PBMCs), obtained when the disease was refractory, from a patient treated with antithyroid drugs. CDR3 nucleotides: TGTGCCAGCAGCCGGGGGACTAGCGGGGGGCCGATCCAAGAGACCCAGTACTTC. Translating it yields CASSRGTSGGPIQETQYF.